The 29 T cell receptor beta chains listed next were all sequenced from one sample in a study of human T cells and chemical hapten exposure. In TCRdb, the RACE reads were re-called with MiXCR into one record per CDR3 protein. The table lists tens of thousands of distinct CDR3 sequences, 9.5% to 15% of them singletons, with around 1.9% in the top ten. Time point meaning: pre-sensitization, week 0. Treatment defined: therapeutic diphenylcyclopropenone sensitization with weekly scalp DPC. The template was total RNA from unfractionated whole blood. Here the sequenced sample was whole blood, taken in connection with sensitization to the hapten diphenylcyclopropenone (DPC). These receptor sequences come from a woman aged 40 to 50 with alopecia areata. Some clones in this sample may be carry-over from other donors' samples.

The V and J genes are TRBV10-2 and TRBJ2-2; D gene unclear. CDR1 and CDR2 (germline): WSHSY, SAAADI. This CDR3 spans 14 amino acids. Trimming removed 4 bases at V and 5 bases at J, with 11 bases between. This CDR3 reads CASSGAVGTGELFF. In nucleotides, the CDR3 is TGCGCCAGCAGTGGAGCTGTTGGAACCGGGGAGCTGTTTTTT.

Concerning this clonotype itself: Given a much more abundant clone one base away, this may be a read error. The chain links TRBV12-3 or TRBV12-4 to TRBJ2-1; the D gene could be TRBD1 or TRBD2 (7 bases each). CDR3 length: 13 residues. This CDR3 reads CASKRDSYYEQFF. For the CDR3, the DNA is TGTGCCAGCAAGCGGGACAGCTACTATGAGCAGTTCTTC.

This clonotype has more than one count but fewer than ten. The chain employs TRBV30 and TRBJ2-1; 9 bases align to TRBD2. Germline trimming cut 0 bases from V and 0 bases from J; bases unmatched to any gene: 9. This CDR3 is 18 amino acids long. Germline CDR1 reads GTSNPN; CDR2 reads SVGIG (reference sequence). The CDR3 DNA reads TGTGCCTGGAGTGTAAGAGTGGAGCGGGGGGCCTCCTACAATGAGCAGTTCTTC. Its protein is CAWSVRVERGASYNEQFF.

There are many counts of this clonotype. The chain employs TRBV6-2 or TRBV6-3 and TRBJ2-2; maybe TRBD1 (6 bases). CDR3 length: 14 residues. Trimming removed 7 bases from V and 1 base from J, with 10 bases in between. Germline CDR1 is MNHEY and CDR2 is SVGEGT. The CDR3 coding sequence is TGTGCCAGCACCCAGGGGTTGAACACCGGGGAGCTGTTTTTT. This encodes CASTQGLNTGELFF.

V usage is TRBV7-9 and J usage is TRBJ2-7; 8 positions match TRBD1. There are 14 residues in the CDR3. The J segment lost 3 bases and the V segment lost 5 bases, leaving 6 bases of the junction unmatched. Germline assignment: CDR1 SEHNR and CDR2 FQNEAQ (reference sequence). The CDR3, as DNA: TGTGCCAGCAGCCATAGGGACAGGAACTACGAGCAGTACTTC. It translates to CASSHRDRNYEQYF.

This clonotype appeared many times. The chain is built from TRBV20-1 and TRBJ2-3; 14 nucleotides match TRBD2. J gave up 3 bases and V 6 bases, and 5 bases lay outside the gene matches. This CDR3 spans 15 amino acids. The germline gives CDR1 DFQATT, CDR2 SNEGSKA (reference sequence). The CDR3: CSAGGTSGRTDTQYF. The CDR3 nucleotides are TGCAGTGCAGGCGGGACTAGCGGGAGAACAGATACGCAGTATTTT.

In its sample, this clonotype was seen a few times. The genes are TRBV28 and TRBJ2-3; D perhaps matches TRBD1 (6 bases). Germline V gene lookup returns CDR1 MDHEN and CDR2 SYDVKM. CDR3 length: 17 residues. Trimming took off 2 bases at V and 6 bases at J, with 21 bases between the two ends. CDR3 DNA sequence: TGTGCCAGCAGTTTAGCGTCCTTACAGGGATTTTTGGATACGCAGTATTTT. Protein product: CASSLASLQGFLDTQYF. The full variable domain, its missing parts supplied by reference TRBV28 and TRBJ2-3, is DVKVTQSSRYLVKRTGEKVFLECVQDMDHENMFWYRQDPGLGLRLIYFSYDVKMKEKGDIPEGYSVSREKKERFSLILESASTNQTSMYLCASSLASLQGFLDTQYFGPGTRLTVL.

This chain connects TRBV20-1 to TRBJ2-4, with D tentatively TRBD2 (6 bases). V was clipped by 5 bases and J by 0 bases, with 17 bases between them. The germline V gene has CDR1 DFQATT and CDR2 SNEGSKA (reference sequence). This CDR3 is 16 amino acids long. The CDR3: CSAFPREVLAKNIQYF. DNA of the CDR3: TGCAGTGCTTTCCCTAGGGAGGTTCTAGCCAAAAACATTCAGTACTTC.

This clonotype was recorded many times. CDR3 loop: CASRKGDQPQHF. Here the CDR3 DNA reads TGTGCCAGCAGAAAGGGGGATCAGCCCCAGCATTTT. The V call is TRBV6-5, the J call TRBJ1-5; perhaps TRBD1 as D (6 bases). Per germline, CDR1 MNHEY and CDR2 SVGAGI. This CDR3 region has 12 residues. Trimming removed 6 bases from V and 5 bases from J, with 8 bases in between.

This clonotype was seen repeatedly, ten times or more. The CDR3 region is CASSHTTDGTYEQYF. CDR3 sequence (DNA): TGTGCCAGCAGCCATACGACAGACGGGACCTACGAGCAGTACTTC. V usage is TRBV28 and J usage is TRBJ2-7; D assignment may be TRBD1 or TRBD2 (5 bases each). Germline V CDR1 and CDR2: MDHEN, SYDVKM. CDR3 size: 15 residues. Trimming took off 6 bases at V and 2 bases at J, with 17 bases between the two ends.

This clonotype occurred many times. This rearrangement joins TRBV2 to TRBJ2-3, with 7 bases aligning to TRBD2. The trim removed 7 bases at V and 0 bases at J, leaving 4 bases unmatched. Germline lookup yields CDR1 SNHLY and CDR2 FYNNEI. The CDR3 has 14 amino acids. CDR3 coding DNA: TGTGCCAGCACGTGGGGGGGGAGCACAGATACGCAGTATTTT. This codes for CASTWGGSTDTQYF. The complete variable domain, with remaining parts taken from reference TRBV2 and TRBJ2-3, reads EPEVTQTPSHQVTQMGQEVILRCVPISNHLYFYWYRQILGQKVEFLVSFYNNEISEKSEIFDDQFSVERPDGSNFTLKIRSTKLEDSAMYFCASTWGGSTDTQYFGPGTRLTVL.

The genes are TRBV6-6 and TRBJ1-6; D is unresolved. Trimming stripped 6 bases from V and 8 bases from J, with 5 bases between. Germline values: CDR1 MNHNY, CDR2 SVGAGI (reference sequence). The CDR3 covers 11 residues. This CDR3 reads CASRQHSPLHF. In nucleotides, the CDR3 is TGTGCCAGCAGACAGCATTCACCCCTCCACTTT.

This clonotype was picked up a small number of times. The CDR3 DNA is TGCAGTGCCCCCAGCTCGGGACTAGCGGTCTCTAGCACAGATACGCAGTATTTT. Residues: CSAPSSGLAVSSTDTQYF. V usage is TRBV20-1 and J usage is TRBJ2-3, with 11 bases lining up with TRBD2. V shed 6 bases, J shed 0 bases, and the junction held 14 bases outside the gene matches. Germline CDR1 and CDR2: DFQATT and SNEGSKA (reference sequence). This CDR3 has 18 residues.

The gene calls are TRBV6-6 and TRBJ2-3; TRBD2 agrees at 11 bases. V lost 5 bases and J lost 5; bases outside the gene matches: 18. CDR1 is MNHNY, CDR2 SVGAGI, per germline (reference sequence). There are 19 residues in the CDR3. The CDR3 DNA reads as TGTGCCAGCAGTAAACTCCCACCCCGTACTAGCGGGAGTGGAGATACGCAGTATTTT. Translating it yields CASSKLPPRTSGSGDTQYF.

This clonotype has just a few counts. The chain carries TRBV27 and TRBJ2-4; 8 nucleotides align to TRBD2. The V segment lost 6 bases and the J segment 6 bases; nucleotides outside the gene matches: 10. The CDR3 contains 15 residues. CDR1 is MNHEY and CDR2 is SMNVEV in the germline V gene (reference sequence). CDR3 nucleotides: TGTGCCAGCAGCTCTCTACTAGCGGCGGGAAACATTCAGTACTTC. Translated, it gives CASSSLLAAGNIQYF.

This clonotype appeared many times. The gene calls are TRBV14 and TRBJ2-2, with TRBD1 as a possible D gene (6 bases). Trimming pared 4 bases from V and 1 base from J, leaving 19 bases between. This CDR3 has 18 amino acids. Germline V gene data show CDR1 as SGHDN and CDR2 as FVKESK. The CDR3 protein is CASSPEGQGFWNTGELFF. The CDR3 DNA reads TGTGCCAGCAGCCCCGAAGGGCAGGGGTTCTGGAACACCGGGGAGCTGTTTTTT.

V and J are TRBV3-1 and TRBJ2-7, with 13 nucleotides matching TRBD2. Germline values: CDR1 LGHDT, CDR2 YNNKEL (reference sequence). The CDR3 has 15 amino acids. V shed 4 bases and J 2 bases; nucleotides not matched to a gene: 2. The CDR3 region is CASSPGLAGTYEQYF. The CDR3 DNA reads as TGTGCCAGCAGCCCGGGACTAGCGGGAACCTACGAGCAGTACTTC.

In its sample, this clonotype was seen many times. This chain's CDR3 is CASSLGPTPNTEAFF. The CDR3 DNA reads TGTGCCAGCAGCTTAGGACCAACCCCGAACACTGAAGCTTTCTTT. The chain has TRBV7-6 and TRBJ1-1; no clear D gene. CDR1 is SGHVS and CDR2 is FNYEAQ in the germline V gene. The V and J ends lost 1 base and 1 base respectively, with 10 bases between them. The CDR3 has 15 residues.

This clonotype showed up many times. V is TRBV7-2 and J is TRBJ2-5; D is unclear. The CDR3 is 14 amino acids. Trimming took 1 base from V and 4 from J, leaving 10 bases between them. The V gene's germline CDR1 is SGHTA and CDR2 FQGNSA. In DNA, the CDR3 is TGTGCCAGCAGCTTAGGTTTAGCTCGAGAGACCCAGTACTTC. Translated, it gives CASSLGLARETQYF.

This clonotype was detected ten times or more. The V and J genes are TRBV5-1 and TRBJ2-1; D is possibly TRBD1 (6 bases). This CDR3 spans 13 amino acids. CDR1 is SGHRS, CDR2 YFSETQ, per germline. V lost 4 bases, J lost 4 bases, and 9 bases lay in between. CDR3 bases: TGCGCCAGCAGCCCGGGACAATACAATGAGCAGTTCTTC. It yields the protein CASSPGQYNEQFF. The full variable domain, in which reference TRBV5-1 and TRBJ2-1 provide the parts outside the CDR3, is KAGVTQTPRYLIKTRGQQVTLSCSPISGHRSVSWYQQTPGQGLQFLFEYFSETQRNKGNFPGRFSGRQFSNSRSEMNVSTLELGDSALYLCASSPGQYNEQFFGPGTRLTVL.

This chain uses TRBV11-2 with TRBJ1-1, with TRBD1 matching 10 bases. The CDR3 has 13 amino acids. With V trimmed by 6 bases and J by 5 bases, 3 bases remained unmatched. Germline lookup yields CDR1 SGHAT and CDR2 FQNNGV. The CDR3 sequence is CASRRTGGTEAFF. Written as DNA, the CDR3 is TGTGCCAGCAGGCGGACAGGGGGAACTGAAGCTTTCTTT.

This clonotype was counted many times. The chain uses TRBV30 and TRBJ1-2, with TRBD1 matching 7 bases. The V gene end was trimmed by 0 bases and the J gene end by 6 bases; junction bases not matched to a gene: 7. The length of the CDR3 is 14 residues. Germline CDR1 reads GTSNPN; CDR2 reads SVGIG (reference sequence). The CDR3 loop reads CAWSVIDRVDGYTF. CDR3 coding DNA: TGTGCCTGGAGTGTAATCGACAGGGTTGATGGCTACACCTTC.

This clonotype was counted ten times or more. V usage is TRBV28 and J usage is TRBJ2-2; TRBD1 matches at 11 bases. Germline-derived CDR1 and CDR2 are MDHEN and SYDVKM. The CDR3 loop spans 15 amino acids. Trimming took 5 bases from V and 4 from J; bases not matched to a gene: 3. The CDR3 here is CASSKGTGGTGELFF. The CDR3 nucleotides are TGTGCCAGCAGTAAGGGGACAGGGGGCACCGGGGAGCTGTTTTTT.

The sample holds many counts of this clonotype. The chain is built from TRBV11-2 and TRBJ2-7; maybe TRBD1 (6 bases). The V gene's germline CDR1 is SGHAT and CDR2 FQNNGV. The V end was cut by 5 bases, the J end by 2 bases, with 25 bases between. CDR3 length equals 18 residues. CDR3 in amino acids: CASSPVSRPRGAAYEQYF. The CDR3 region has the DNA TGTGCCAGCAGCCCCGTCAGTAGGCCCAGGGGAGCCGCCTACGAGCAGTACTTC.

This clonotype has more than one count but fewer than ten. The V gene is TRBV10-3, the J gene TRBJ2-1, with D unresolved. CDR1 is ENHRY and CDR2 is SYGVKD in the germline V gene. The ends were cut back, 6 bases at V and 6 bases at J, with 9 bases in the middle. This CDR3 has 12 residues. Written as DNA, the CDR3 is TGTGCCATCAGGGATAGTAGCAATGAGCAGTTCTTC. The encoded protein is CAIRDSSNEQFF.

The V call is TRBV29-1, the J call TRBJ2-1; TRBD2 matches at 10 bases. Trimming cost V 3 bases and J 9 bases; bases outside gene matches: 8. From germline, CDR1 is SQVTM and CDR2 ANQGSEA. The CDR3 is made up of 14 amino acids. The CDR3 bases are TGCAGCGTTGACAAGCGGGAGGGCCTTGGTGAGCAGTTCTTC. Translation: CSVDKREGLGEQFF.

This clonotype was detected ten times or more. CDR3 nucleotide sequence: TGTGCCAGCAGCCACCAGACAGGTGCCCTTAACTATGGCTACACCTTC. This sequence encodes CASSHQTGALNYGYTF. The rearrangement uses TRBV6-5 and TRBJ1-2, with a possible D match to TRBD1 (6 bases). V lost 6 bases, J lost 1 base, and 18 bases lay in between. Germline V gene sequence: CDR1 MNHEY, CDR2 SVGAGI. The CDR3 is made up of 16 amino acids.

This clonotype has a count of ten or more. This rearrangement joins TRBV29-1 to TRBJ2-7; TRBD2 aligns across 7 bases. The germline CDR1 and CDR2 sequences are SQVTM and ANQGSEA. The CDR3 covers 11 residues. The CDR3 DNA follows: TGCAGTACCTGGGGGGGTCACGAGCAGTACTTC. As protein: CSTWGGHEQYF.

In this sample, this clonotype turned up a few times. The rearrangement links TRBV28 to TRBJ2-1, with D possibly being TRBD2 (5 bases). With 5 bases removed from V and 6 bases from J, the gap between germline ends came to 20 bases. The CDR3 sequence is 16 residues long. Germline V gives CDR1 MDHEN, CDR2 SYDVKM. The DNA of the CDR3 is TGTGCCAGCAGTGATAGGGTAGGACTCCGATTCAATGAGCAGTTCTTC. This codes for CASSDRVGLRFNEQFF.